This is a list of T cell receptor beta chains from one sample in a study of cytomegalovirus exposure and HLA in healthy donors. Assay used: immunoSEQ multiplex PCR; TCRdb lists only in-frame clones, some missing. The table has approximately 30,000 clones, roughly two fifths seen once. Specimen: PBMCs. The receptor set was obtained from a woman aged 45-60 years in good health and CMV-seronegative. Each CDR3 is given with its conserved first and last residue. The order of the fields is D gene, clone size, J gene, V gene, CDR3 DNA, CDR3 protein. A D gene is named only where the DNA matches it firmly. Only some rows state a clone size, as once, few, many or a class for expanded clones.

>TRBD1|few|TRBJ2-5|TRBV6-5
TGTGCCAGCAGGGAGACAGGGGGCAGGGAGACCCAGTACTTC
CASRETGGRETQYF
>TRBD1|-|TRBJ1-2|TRBV5-6
TGTGCCAGCAGCTTGACAGGGGGCAACTATGGCTACACCTTC
CASSLTGGNYGYTF
>-|-|TRBJ2-3|TRBV11-2
TGTGCCAGCAGCCCCTTGTGGTCTGGGGGGGATACGCAGTATTTT
CASSPLWSGGDTQYF
>-|-|TRBJ1-3|TRBV19
TGTGCCAGTAGTATTGGATCGGGACATGGGGTTCCCACCATATATTTT
CASSIGSGHGVPTIYF
>-|-|TRBJ1-2|TRBV10-1
TGCGCCAGGATCAGAAACTATGGCTACACCTTC
CARIRNYGYTF
>-|-|TRBJ1-2|TRBV19
TGTGCCAGTAGTATGGCAGGGCCCCCCTATGGCTACACCTTC
CASSMAGPPYGYTF
>-|-|TRBJ1-2|TRBV7-9
TGTTCCAGCAGCTTAGTGTTGAGCTATGGCTACACCTTC
CSSSLVLSYGYTF
>TRBD1|-|TRBJ1-1|TRBV27
TGTGCCAGCAGTTTATCGGGGGACAGAGTGAACACTGAAGCTTTCTTT
CASSLSGDRVNTEAFF
>-|-|TRBJ1-1|TRBV7-9
TGTGCCAGCAGCTCGATCAGGGGAAGATACACTGAAGCTTTCTTT
CASSSIRGRYTEAFF
>TRBD2|few|TRBJ2-2|TRBV4-2
TGTGCCAGCAGCCAAGATGGAGTAGCGGGGGGCCCAACCGGGGAGCTGTTTTTT
CASSQDGVAGGPTGELFF
>TRBD2|-|TRBJ2-5|TRBV28
TGTGCCAGCAGTTTATTAGCGGGAGAGACCCAAGAGACCCAGTACTTC
CASSLLAGETQETQYF
>-|once|TRBJ1-2|TRBV28
TGTGCCAGCAGCTCTTACTATGGCTACACCTTC
CASSSYYGYTF
>-|few|TRBJ1-6|TRBV11-1
TGTGCCAGCAGCCCCCTGAGATATAATTCACCCCTCCACTTT
CASSPLRYNSPLHF
>TRBD2|-|TRBJ2-1|TRBV7-2
TGTGCCAGCAGCCCGGGCCTAGCGGAAACATACAATGAGCAGTTCTTC
CASSPGLAETYNEQFF
>TRBD2|-|TRBJ2-1|TRBV30
TGTGCCTGGTCGACTAGCGGGGGGGCCTTACAGTTCTTC
CAWSTSGGALQFF
>-|few|TRBJ1-4|TRBV7-6
TGTGCCAGCAGCTTTGGGGCAGGGCTAAGTGAAAAACTGTTTTTT
CASSFGAGLSEKLFF
>TRBD1|few|TRBJ1-1|TRBV18
TGTGCCAGCTCACTCGACAGGGGTAACACTGAAGCTTTCTTT
CASSLDRGNTEAFF
>-|few|TRBJ2-5|TRBV5-6
TGTGCCAGCAATGCAAGGGGCAAGTCCCGTCAAGAGACCCAGTACTTC
CASNARGKSRQETQYF
>-|-|TRBJ2-3|TRBV5-1
TGCGCCAGCAGCGGGGAGACAGATACGCAGTATTTT
CASSGETDTQYF
>TRBD1|-|TRBJ2-7|TRBV14
TGTGCCAGCGGTAACAGGGGCGGCTACGAGCAGTACTTC
CASGNRGGYEQYF
>TRBD1|once|TRBJ1-6|TRBV5-4
TGTGCCAGCAGCTACCCGACAGGGAATAATTCACCCCTCCACTTT
CASSYPTGNNSPLHF
>TRBD2|-|TRBJ2-1|TRBV27
TGTGCCAGCAGCCAGAGGAGCGGGGGGGCCCATGAGCAGTTCTTC
CASSQRSGGAHEQFF
>TRBD1|once|TRBJ2-2|TRBV19
TGTGCCAGTAGCCCCCGACAGGGCTCGAACACCGGGGAGCTGTTTTTT
CASSPRQGSNTGELFF
>-|-|TRBJ2-1|TRBV2
TGTGCCAGCAGACTGAGTGAGCAGTTCTTC
CASRLSEQFF